This TCR beta chain was sequenced during a study of CD8 T cells in ankylosing spondylitis. With molecular barcodes, quantitative 5'-RACE was used to make the TCR beta libraries. TCRdb reanalysed the 5' RACE reads using MiXCR and keeps one entry per CDR3 protein. Seen here are some 150,000 distinct CDR3 sequences, about an eighth observed once, and the top ten hold about 4%. In germline, CDR1 is SGHTA, CDR2 FQGNSA. The CDR3 has 13 residues. Trimming shortened V by 1 base and J by 10 bases, and 10 bases separated the two germline ends. This clonotype has ten or more counts. Sequenced sample: blood, either unsorted or a sorted T cell fraction (not recorded which). The clonotype comes from a female donor with ankylosing spondylitis or in good health (not recorded which). J is TRBJ1-4 and V is TRBV7-2; D is undetermined. The CDR3 DNA is TGTGCCAGCAGCTTAGGGCAGACCCGAAAACTGTTTTTT. It yields the protein CASSLGQTRKLFF. Based on the CDR3 plus reference TRBV7-2 and TRBJ1-4, the full variable domain is GAGVSQSPSNKVTEKGKDVELRCDPISGHTALYWYRQSLGQGLEFLIYFQGNSAPDKSGLPSDRFSAERTGGSVSTLTIQRTQQEDSAVYLCASSLGQTRKLFFGSGTQLSVL.